This TCR beta chain was recorded in a study of T cell repertoires in aging, cancer and after chemotherapy. Study in general: Glioblastoma patients receiving temozolomide-based therapy gave paired samples before and after chemotherapy. Study-wide results and limits: Age-matched healthy donors had significantly more diverse, less clonal blood TCR repertoires than untreated cancer patients. In cancer patients, declining TCR diversity with age involved lost richness and lost evenness.

As to this clonotype: As yet, its antigen is unknown. At one end, the junction sequence differs from germline, possibly due to a read error.

The CDR3 is 15 residues long. Germline V CDR1 and CDR2: SGHVS, FNYEAQ. TRB rearrangements spanning V, D and J were amplified using mixed TRB-A/B primers. TCRdb re-called the multiplex PCR reads with MiXCR, one entry per CDR3 protein. This table has fewer than 4,500 distinct CDR3 sequences, roughly two fifths appearing once. TCR beta rearrangements were amplified from peripheral blood genomic DNA. The chain is built from TRBV7-6 and TRBJ1-5, with TRBD1 matching over 8 bases. The source of this sequence is a human donor with a solid tumor. Sample: blood. Here the CDR3 reads CVSSLSGGGGQPQHF. In nucleotides, the CDR3 is TGTGTCAGCAGCTTATCAGGGGGCGGGGGTCAGCCCCAGCATTTT.